The clone carrying this T cell receptor (beta chain) was seen at least ten times. The antigen is unknown. The sample originates from a study of T cells in Graves' hyperthyroidism and ophthalmopathy. V lost 4 bases and J lost 3; bases outside the gene matches: 10. This CDR3 is 16 amino acids long. Germline V gene lookup returns CDR1 SEHNR and CDR2 FQNEAQ (reference sequence). It was 8.5 to 10 ml of fresh peripheral blood that supplied the PBMCs. Study outcomes and limitations: The model made its ophthalmopathy prediction, and onset followed a median 6.5 months later.

It was RNA transcripts that yielded the amplified TCR beta CDR3 regions. Carried out on the TCR CDR3, a first-round RT-PCR used the HTBI primer set. TCRdb fed the multiplex PCR reads into MiXCR, producing one record per CDR3 protein. The table lists a few hundred thousand distinct CDR3 sequences, 15% to 20% of them singletons. V and J are TRBV7-9 and TRBJ2-7; 9 positions match TRBD2. The receptor was derived from a woman in her 40s with Graves' ophthalmopathy. What was sequenced was blood. The CDR3 DNA is TGTGCCAGCAGCTCCCTAAGCGGGAGGTCCCTCTACGAGCAGTACTTC. Translated: CASSSLSGRSLYEQYF.